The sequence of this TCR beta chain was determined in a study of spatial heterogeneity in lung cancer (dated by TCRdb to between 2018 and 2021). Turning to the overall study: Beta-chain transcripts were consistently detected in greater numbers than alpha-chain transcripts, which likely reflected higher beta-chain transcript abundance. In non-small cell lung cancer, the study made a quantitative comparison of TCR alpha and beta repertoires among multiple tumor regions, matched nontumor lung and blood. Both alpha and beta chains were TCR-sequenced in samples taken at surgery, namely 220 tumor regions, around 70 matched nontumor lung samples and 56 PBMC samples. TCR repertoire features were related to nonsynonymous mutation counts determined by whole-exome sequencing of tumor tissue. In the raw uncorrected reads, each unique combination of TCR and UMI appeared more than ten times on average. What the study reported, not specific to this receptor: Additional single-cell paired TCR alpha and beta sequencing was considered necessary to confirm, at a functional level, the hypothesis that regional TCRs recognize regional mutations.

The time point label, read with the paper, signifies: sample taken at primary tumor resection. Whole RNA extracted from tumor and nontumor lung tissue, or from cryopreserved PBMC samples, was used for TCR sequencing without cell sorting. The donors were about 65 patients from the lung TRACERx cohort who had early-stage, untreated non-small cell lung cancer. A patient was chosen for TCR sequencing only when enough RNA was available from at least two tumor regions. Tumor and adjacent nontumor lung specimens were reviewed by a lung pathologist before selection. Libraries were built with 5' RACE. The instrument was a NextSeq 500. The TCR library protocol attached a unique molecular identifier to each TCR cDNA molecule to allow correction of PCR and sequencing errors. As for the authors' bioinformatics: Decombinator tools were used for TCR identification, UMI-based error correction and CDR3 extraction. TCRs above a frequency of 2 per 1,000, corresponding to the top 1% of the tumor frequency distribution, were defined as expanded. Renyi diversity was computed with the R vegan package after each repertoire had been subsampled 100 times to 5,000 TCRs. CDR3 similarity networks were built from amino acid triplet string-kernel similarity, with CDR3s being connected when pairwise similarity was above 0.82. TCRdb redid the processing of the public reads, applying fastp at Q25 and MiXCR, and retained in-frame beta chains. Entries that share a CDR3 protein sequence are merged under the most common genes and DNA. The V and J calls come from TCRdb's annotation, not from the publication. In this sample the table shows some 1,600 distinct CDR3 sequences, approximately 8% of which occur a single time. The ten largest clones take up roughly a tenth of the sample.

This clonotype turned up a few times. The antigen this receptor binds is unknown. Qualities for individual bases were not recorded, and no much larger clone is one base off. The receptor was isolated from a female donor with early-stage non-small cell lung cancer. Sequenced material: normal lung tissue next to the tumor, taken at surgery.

The nucleotide sequence is given as TGCGCCAGCAGTATTGAACCGGGACTAGCGGGAGTCGAGCAGTACTTC. Translated, it reads CASSIEPGLAGVEQYF. The rearranged segments are TRBV23-1 and TRBJ2-7, and 14 junctional nucleotides match TRBD2. TRBV23-1 belongs to the ORF category, with a function that is uncertain. Unmatched junction bases come to 9, with V trimmed by 5 bases and J by 6 bases. The CDR3 holds 16 amino acids from the cysteine to the phenylalanine. Only CDR3 DNA remains: 48 bases, in frame from the first base.